The clone carrying this TCR beta chain was counted ten times or more. Unique molecular identifiers featured in how the TCRbeta library was prepared. TCRdb re-called the PCR reads with MiXCR, one entry per CDR3 protein. The top ten clones hold over 2.5% of a sample with 240,000 or so distinct CDR3 sequences, 12% of them seen once. These data belong to a study of T-cell reconstitution after alpha-beta-depleted transplantation in children. The CDR3 length is 16 residues. Trimming took off 3 bases at V and 4 bases at J, with 20 bases between the two ends. Germline CDR1 reads DFQATT; CDR2 reads SNEGSKA (reference sequence).

The specimen comprised PBMCs from the stem cell graft donor, sampled from the stem cell graft. This receptor was taken from a human donor who donated a stem cell graft to a child with acute lymphoblastic leukemia. The genes are TRBV20-1 and TRBJ2-3; no definite D call. CDR3 nucleotides: TGCAGTGCTAGTTCCCTAGATCCTATGGGTTCAGATACGCAGTATTTT. Its protein is CSASSLDPMGSDTQYF.